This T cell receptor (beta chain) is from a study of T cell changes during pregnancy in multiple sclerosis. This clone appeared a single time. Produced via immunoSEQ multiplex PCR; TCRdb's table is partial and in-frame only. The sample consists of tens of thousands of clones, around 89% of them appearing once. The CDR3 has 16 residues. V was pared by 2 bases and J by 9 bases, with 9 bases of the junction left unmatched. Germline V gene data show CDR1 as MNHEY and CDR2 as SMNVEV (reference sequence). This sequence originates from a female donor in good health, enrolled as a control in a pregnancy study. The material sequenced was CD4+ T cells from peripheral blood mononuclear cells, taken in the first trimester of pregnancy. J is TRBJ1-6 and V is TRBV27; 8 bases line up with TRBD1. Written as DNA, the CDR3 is TGTGCCAGCAGTTTACTCGACAGGGGAAGGCGTTCACCCCTCCACTTT. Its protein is CASSLLDRGRRSPLHF.